This is a list of T cell receptor beta chains from one sample in a study of long-term antiretroviral therapy in people with HIV. The method was immunoSEQ multiplex PCR; TCRdb's version includes in-frame clones alone and lacks a portion of them. The sample carries 40,000 to 45,000 clones, 90% to 95% recorded once. The sequencing used unsorted PBMCs, collected 3.7 years after starting antiretroviral therapy. The source is a woman aged 45 to 65 with HIV. The CDR3 runs from the conserved cysteine through the conserved F or W. Each record gives: CDR3 protein, CDR3 DNA, clone size, V gene, J gene, D gene. A D gene is named only where the DNA matches it firmly. Clone size, where shown, is once, few, many, or a class for clones that have expanded.

CASSEKGKTGELFF	TGTGCCAGCAGTGAAAAGGGAAAGACCGGGGAGCTGTTTTTT	once	TRBV25-1	TRBJ2-2	.
CASSLGRRGANEQFF	TGTGCCAGCAGCTTGGGGCGGCGGGGGGCCAATGAGCAGTTCTTC	.	TRBV13	TRBJ2-1	TRBD2
CASSSEHGAVYYGYTF	TGTGCCAGCAGCTCGGAGCACGGGGCCGTTTACTATGGCTACACCTTC	.	TRBV7-9	TRBJ1-2	.
CASSLTSGGALSSYEQYF	TGTGCCAGCAGCTTGACTAGCGGGGGGGCTCTCAGCTCCTACGAGCAGTACTTC	.	TRBV11-1	TRBJ2-7	TRBD2
CASSSGNYEQYF	TGCGCCAGCAGCTCCGGAAACTACGAGCAGTACTTC	.	TRBV5-1	TRBJ2-7	.
CASRGQGTDTQYF	TGTGCCAGTAGGGGACAGGGAACAGATACGCAGTATTTT	.	TRBV19	TRBJ2-3	TRBD1
CASSELRSDEQFF	TGTGCCAGCAGTGAATTGCGTAGCGATGAGCAGTTCTTC	.	TRBV25-1	TRBJ2-1	.
CASSTHRESNSGANVLTF	TGTGCTAGCAGCACCCACAGGGAGAGTAACTCTGGGGCCAACGTCCTGACTTTC	.	TRBV7-7	TRBJ2-6	.
CAISGLVPGQGAAGYTF	TGTGCCATCAGTGGACTCGTCCCGGGACAGGGGGCGGCTGGCTACACCTTC	.	TRBV10-3	TRBJ1-2	TRBD1
CASSWGAQGSYGYTF	TGTGCCAGCAGTTGGGGGGCACAGGGGTCCTATGGCTACACCTTC	once	TRBV25-1	TRBJ1-2	TRBD1
CASRPTGGTNQPQHF	TGTGCCAGCAGGCCCACAGGGGGGACCAATCAGCCCCAGCATTTT	.	TRBV2	TRBJ1-5	TRBD1
CASSWGPPSYEQYF	TGTGCCAGCAGCTGGGGACCGCCATCCTACGAGCAGTACTTC	.	TRBV7-2	TRBJ2-7	.
CASSLKPPPGTGGANTEAFF	TGTGCCAGCAGCTTAAAACCCCCCCCCGGGACAGGGGGCGCAAACACTGAAGCTTTCTTT	few	TRBV7-3	TRBJ1-1	TRBD1
CASSPGLPLGTEAFF	TGTGCCAGCAGCCCGGGACTCCCTTTGGGCACTGAAGCTTTCTTT	.	TRBV2	TRBJ1-1	.
CASSIGAANEKLFF	TGTGCCAGCAGCATCGGCGCAGCTAATGAAAAACTGTTTTTT	.	TRBV6-1	TRBJ1-4	.
CASSLRTGSSYNEQFF	TGTGCCAGCAGCCTAAGGACAGGGAGCTCCTACAATGAGCAGTTCTTC	.	TRBV7-2	TRBJ2-1	TRBD1
CASSPTYGYTF	TGTGCCAGCAGCCCGACCTATGGCTACACCTTC	.	TRBV5-8	TRBJ1-2	.
CASSRTTEAFF	TGCGCCAGCAGCCGAACCACTGAAGCTTTCTTT	.	TRBV4-1	TRBJ1-1	.
CASSLTPGGSYGYTF	TGTGCCAGCAGCTTAACGCCAGGGGGGAGCTATGGCTACACCTTC	.	TRBV7-3	TRBJ1-2	TRBD1
CASPSDGGAGETQYF	TGCGCCAGCCCGTCTGATGGGGGCGCGGGGGAGACCCAGTACTTC	.	TRBV23-1	TRBJ2-5	.
CASSLLGGGLSYEQYF	TGTGCCAGCAGCTTATTAGGGGGGGGCTTATCCTACGAGCAGTACTTC	once	TRBV11-2	TRBJ2-7	.